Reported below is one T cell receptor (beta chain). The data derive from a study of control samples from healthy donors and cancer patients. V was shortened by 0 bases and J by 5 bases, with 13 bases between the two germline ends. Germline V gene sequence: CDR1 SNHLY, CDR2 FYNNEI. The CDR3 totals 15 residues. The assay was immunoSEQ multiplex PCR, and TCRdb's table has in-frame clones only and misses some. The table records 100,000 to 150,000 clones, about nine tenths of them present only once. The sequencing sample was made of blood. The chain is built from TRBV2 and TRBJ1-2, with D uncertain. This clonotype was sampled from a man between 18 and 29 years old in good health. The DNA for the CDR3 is TGTGCCAGCAGTGAAGCACCCGGCCTGGGGTATGGCTACACCTTC. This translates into CASSEAPGLGYGYTF.